This TCR beta chain was retrieved from a study of T cells in Graves' hyperthyroidism and ophthalmopathy. In germline, CDR1 is SGHDN, CDR2 FVKESK. The germline V and J ends were trimmed by 0 bases and 6 bases, with 5 bases remaining between them. The CDR3 is 13 residues long. There were TCR beta CDR3 regions amplified from RNA transcripts. First-round RT-PCR of the TCR CDR3 relied on the HTBI primer set. MiXCR was run by TCRdb on the multiplex PCR reads, yielding one entry per CDR3 protein. In the table there are 550,000 to 600,000 distinct CDR3 sequences, 16% of which are singletons. Points from the study as a whole: Appearing also in blood were most of the thyroid clonotypes expanded above 0.001.

Regarding this clonotype: Its antigen remains unidentified.

The sequenced material came from blood. This clonotype was obtained from a woman aged 18 to 35 with Graves' hyperthyroidism. The rearrangement joins TRBV14 to TRBJ2-2, with D uncertain. CDR3 bases: TGTGCCAGCAGCCAAGATAGGTCCGGGGAGCTGTTTTTT. As protein: CASSQDRSGELFF.